Following are 25 T cell receptor beta chains from one sample sequenced in a study of T cells after yellow fever vaccination. TCRdb re-analysed the 5' RACE reads in MiXCR, keeping a single row per CDR3 protein. The sample holds around 53,000 distinct CDR3 sequences; 6.5% to 8.5% are singletons and the top ten take 20% to 30%. Sequenced material: CD8+ T cells not binding an NS4B(214-222) dextramer, sorted from PBMCs, taken more than 40 days after the first yellow fever vaccination. All receptors come from a man aged 18-30 years who received the YFV17D yellow fever vaccine.

This clonotype was detected a few times. The chain employs TRBV20-1 and TRBJ1-6; D gene unclear. Germline loops: CDR1 DFQATT, CDR2 SNEGSKA (reference sequence). Trimming took off 0 bases at V and 7 bases at J, with 13 bases between the two ends. The CDR3 spans 15 residues. The CDR3 region is CSARENGWPNSPLHF. In DNA form, the CDR3 reads TGCAGTGCTAGAGAAAACGGATGGCCGAATTCACCCCTCCACTTT.

This clonotype has only a few counts. The V and J genes are TRBV12-3 or TRBV12-4 and TRBJ2-2; perhaps D is TRBD1 or TRBD2 (5 bases each). Trimming cost V 3 bases and J 5 bases, with 16 bases left between them. This CDR3 region has 16 residues. The CDR3 sequence is CASSFGRGVITGELFF. The CDR3 nucleotides read TGTGCCAGCAGTTTCGGTAGAGGGGTAATTACCGGGGAGCTGTTTTTT.

This clonotype was seen only a few times. This chain uses TRBV20-1 with TRBJ2-4; the match to TRBD1 covers 9 bases. The germline CDR1 and CDR2 sequences are DFQATT and SNEGSKA (reference sequence). The CDR3 totals 13 residues. The CDR3 loop reads CGGQGVAKNIQYF. DNA for the CDR3: TGCGGGGGACAGGGTGTAGCCAAAAACATTCAGTACTTC.

There are many counts of this clonotype. The V and J genes are TRBV19 and TRBJ2-1; the D is unclear. Trimming stripped 2 bases from V and 7 bases from J, with 6 bases between. The CDR3 sequence is 12 residues long. CDR1 LNHDA and CDR2 SQIVND come from the germline V gene (reference sequence). In DNA form, the CDR3 reads TGTGCCAGTAGTATATTTAGGAATGAGCAGTTCTTC. Amino acid sequence: CASSIFRNEQFF.

The chain's CDR3 is CASSPPGTPYEQYV. The DNA of the CDR3 is TGTGCCAGCTCACCACCCGGGACGCCCTACGAGCAGTACGTC. The chain uses TRBV18 and TRBJ2-7; either TRBD1 or TRBD2 may supply D (5 bases each). Germline assignment: CDR1 KGHSH and CDR2 LQKENI. CDR3 length: 14 amino acids. Trimming shortened V by 0 bases and J by 2 bases, and 8 bases separated the two germline ends.

This clonotype came up many times. This sequence joins TRBV7-9 and TRBJ1-4; D unclear. The CDR3 contains 13 residues. Trimming removed 1 base at V and 4 bases at J, with 4 bases between. Germline V gene lookup returns CDR1 SEHNR and CDR2 FQNEAQ (reference sequence). The CDR3 sequence is CASSLGGNEKLFF. The CDR3 coding sequence is TGTGCCAGCAGCTTAGGGGGTAATGAAAAACTGTTTTTT.

The chain has TRBV7-6 and TRBJ1-5; D may be TRBD1 (5 bases). Trimming removed 2 bases from V and 3 bases from J, with 8 bases in between. Germline lookup yields CDR1 SGHVS and CDR2 FNYEAQ. The CDR3 length is 14 residues. The CDR3 bases are TGTGCCAGCAGCTTATTAGGGGTCAATCAGCCCCAGCATTTT. As protein: CASSLLGVNQPQHF.

The table lists this clonotype with a few counts. V is TRBV2 and J is TRBJ2-7; TRBD2 aligns across 8 bases. Losses at the gene ends were 4 bases for V and 7 bases for J; bases not matched to a gene: 12. The CDR3 is 15 residues long. Germline V lookup: CDR1 SNHLY, CDR2 FYNNEI. The CDR3 coding sequence is TGTGCCAGCAGTGTTCGACTAGCGCCCTCCAGGGAGCAGTACGTC. It specifies CASSVRLAPSREQYV.

This clonotype was detected ten times or more. The rearrangement uses TRBV20-1 and TRBJ2-1; TRBD2 matches 14 bases. This CDR3 is built from 17 residues. Per the germline V gene, CDR1 is DFQATT and CDR2 is SNEGSKA (reference sequence). The trim removed 6 bases at V and 5 bases at J, leaving 12 bases unmatched. The CDR3 DNA sequence: TGCAGTGCCCGACCGGGACTAGCGGGGGAGTTTGACAATGAGCAGTTCTTC. This encodes CSARPGLAGEFDNEQFF.

The chain employs TRBV5-4 and TRBJ1-2; weak D call: TRBD1 (5 bases). The germline V and J ends were trimmed by 3 bases and 4 bases, with 13 bases remaining between them. Germline CDR1 SGHNT, CDR2 YYREEE (reference sequence). The length of the CDR3 is 14 residues. CDR3 sequence (DNA): TGTGCCAGCAGCTCCCCGGGGCAGACCTATGGCTACACCTTC. It yields the protein CASSSPGQTYGYTF.

Regarding this clonotype: A much larger clone differs by one base, so this may be a read error. This chain connects TRBV12-3 or TRBV12-4 to TRBJ2-7; the D is unclear. The CDR3 extends over 11 amino acids. The CDR3 DNA follows: TGTGCCGGCAGTTTGGGGTCCGAGCAGTACTTC. Amino acids: CAGSLGSEQYF.

This clonotype was seen many times. This chain uses TRBV5-1 with TRBJ2-7, with TRBD2 matching over 7 bases. The germline V gene has CDR1 SGHRS and CDR2 YFSETQ. The CDR3 loop spans 14 amino acids. V trimming: 1 base; J trimming: 3 bases; junction bases outside the gene matches: 4. The CDR3 spells CASSLLGGGYEQYV. The CDR3 nucleotides read TGCGCCAGCAGCTTGTTGGGGGGGGGCTACGAGCAGTACGTC.

In this sample, this clonotype turned up a few times. The CDR3 bases are TGTGCCAGCAGTTACACGACAGCCAACACTGAAGCTTTCTTT. Translating gives CASSYTTANTEAFF. J is TRBJ1-1 and V is TRBV6-5; perhaps TRBD1 as D (5 bases). The CDR3 is 14 residues long. Germline CDR1 reads MNHEY; CDR2 reads SVGAGI. The ends were cut back, 2 bases at V and 2 bases at J, with 9 bases in the middle.

This clonotype was seen many times. The genes are TRBV10-3 and TRBJ2-7; weak D call: TRBD2 (5 bases). This CDR3 contains 14 residues. Germline V CDR1 and CDR2: ENHRY, SYGVKD. V was clipped by 3 bases and J by 3 bases, with 12 bases between them. CDR3 region: CAISDHRENYEQYF. The CDR3 nucleotides read TGTGCCATCAGTGATCATCGGGAAAACTACGAGCAGTACTTC.

This clonotype appeared many times. This chain uses TRBV4-1 with TRBJ2-7; D gene uncertain. The CDR3 contains 11 residues. Germline CDR1 and CDR2: MGHRA and YSYEKL. V was shortened by 3 bases and J by 3 bases, with 3 bases between the two germline ends. CDR3: CASSQNYEQYF. In DNA form, the CDR3 reads TGCGCCAGCAGCCAGAACTACGAGCAGTACTTC.

J is TRBJ2-5 and V is TRBV5-6; D may be TRBD2 (7 bases). This CDR3 contains 15 residues. Trimming left V 0 bases short and J 5 bases short, with 14 bases between. CDR1 and CDR2 from the germline V gene are SGHDT and YYEEEE. The CDR3 region is CASSLGGGAMETQYF. For the CDR3, the DNA is TGTGCCAGCAGCTTGGGTGGGGGGGCCATGGAGACCCAGTACTTC.

This chain uses TRBV7-8 with TRBJ2-3; 11 bases fit TRBD2. CDR1 is SGHVS and CDR2 is FQNEAQ in the germline V gene. V lost 0 bases and J lost 8; bases outside the gene matches: 4. The CDR3 is 15 amino acids. The CDR3: CASSLASGGASTQYF. The DNA for the CDR3 is TGTGCCAGCAGCTTAGCTAGCGGGGGGGCGAGTACGCAGTATTTT.

This clonotype has at least ten counts. The V and J genes are TRBV4-1 and TRBJ1-5; 10 bases match TRBD1. Trimming took 1 base from V and 6 from J; bases not matched to a gene: 12. The germline V gene encodes CDR1 MGHRA and CDR2 YSYEKL. The CDR3 is 18 amino acids. The CDR3 nucleotides are TGCGCCAGCAGCCAAGCCTTCCGGGACAGGGGTTGGAGTCAGCCCCAGCATTTT. Translation: CASSQAFRDRGWSQPQHF.

The chain combines TRBV15 with TRBJ1-6; D unresolved. Trimming stripped 0 bases from V and 1 base from J, with 4 bases between. This CDR3 contains 15 residues. Germline V gives CDR1 LNHNV, CDR2 YYDKDF (reference sequence). Here the CDR3 reads CATSRDRSYNSPLHF. As DNA, the CDR3 is TGTGCCACCAGCAGAGACAGATCCTATAATTCACCCCTCCACTTT.

The J gene is TRBJ2-5, the V gene TRBV4-3; weak D call: TRBD1 (5 bases). The V end lost 1 base, the J end lost 5 bases, and 20 bases lay between the germline ends. The germline gives CDR1 LGHNA, CDR2 YSLEER. CDR3 size: 17 residues. CDR3 bases: TGCGCCAGCAGCCAAGGCCGTCAGGGTAAAAAGGGGGAGACCCAGTACTTC. Translated, it gives CASSQGRQGKKGETQYF.

This clonotype came up many times. The chain links TRBV20-1 to TRBJ2-5, with D perhaps matching TRBD2 (6 bases). Germline V gene sequence: CDR1 DFQATT, CDR2 SNEGSKA (reference sequence). V lost 6 bases, J lost 7 bases, and 15 bases lay in between. The CDR3 consists of 12 residues. The CDR3 reads CSAHRELGTQYF. The DNA for the CDR3 is TGCAGTGCACACCGGGAGCTGGGGACCCAGTACTTC.

This clonotype was observed many times. The rearrangement uses TRBV18 and TRBJ1-6, with 7 bases that match TRBD1. Germline V gene sequence: CDR1 KGHSH, CDR2 LQKENI. The junction had 8 bases not matched to a gene; V was cut back by 3 bases and J by 0 bases. The CDR3 is 18 residues long. CDR3 sequence (DNA): TGTGCCAGCTCACCTAGGACAGGCGAAGACTCCTATAATTCACCCCTCCACTTT. Its protein product is CASSPRTGEDSYNSPLHF.

The rearrangement links TRBV4-3 to TRBJ2-2, with D tentatively TRBD2 (6 bases). Germline V gene lookup returns CDR1 LGHNA and CDR2 YSLEER. Trimming stripped 0 bases from V and 3 bases from J, with 11 bases between. The CDR3 sequence is 16 residues long. In DNA form, the CDR3 reads TGCGCCAGCAGCCAAGATCTCGGGGGAGACACCGGGGAGCTGTTTTTT. This translates into CASSQDLGGDTGELFF.

This clonotype has a count of ten or more. V and J are TRBV2 and TRBJ1-5; 9 nucleotides align to TRBD1. V shed 3 bases and J 6 bases; nucleotides not matched to a gene: 27. CDR1 and CDR2 (germline): SNHLY, FYNNEI. The CDR3 totals 22 residues. The CDR3 protein is CASSDGEIRDRVVWGDSQPQHF. The CDR3 DNA reads as TGTGCCAGCAGTGATGGAGAAATTCGGGACAGGGTTGTTTGGGGGGACTCTCAGCCCCAGCATTTT.

Many counts were recorded for this clonotype. This chain links TRBV9 with TRBJ2-1, with 11 nucleotides matching TRBD2. Per the germline V gene, CDR1 is SGDLS and CDR2 is YYNGEE. Trimming at V came to 3 bases and at J to 2 bases, leaving 1 base not matched to a gene. This CDR3 has 15 amino acids. The DNA for the CDR3 is TGTGCCAGCAGCGATAGCGGGGGGGCCTACAATGAGCAGTTCTTC. This codes for CASSDSGGAYNEQFF.